This note documents a single T cell receptor beta chain sequence. Deletions cut 0 bases from V and 8 bases from J, with 15 bases between. The CDR3 runs to 15 residues. Germline V gene sequence: CDR1 SGHDT, CDR2 YYEEEE. This sample was included in a study of blood T cell repertoires in COVID-19. In the authors' methods: Estimation of nucleated cell counts relied on the amplification of reference gene primers. Clones were read by immunoSEQ multiplex PCR, and TCRdb kept only the in-frame ones, dropping some. V and J calls and clone size are copied from that table; D and trimming were computed from the DNA. In the table there are about 20,000 clones, nearly 90% of which are singletons.

The chain joins TRBV5-6 to TRBJ2-1; no reliable D call. Material for sequencing was peripheral blood. The sequence was collected from a human donor in a cohort sampled during active COVID-19. The donor label of this sample is uncertain. Here the CDR3 reads CASSLGDPQVDEQFF. CDR3 in DNA: TGTGCCAGCAGCTTGGGTGACCCCCAGGTGGATGAGCAGTTCTTC.